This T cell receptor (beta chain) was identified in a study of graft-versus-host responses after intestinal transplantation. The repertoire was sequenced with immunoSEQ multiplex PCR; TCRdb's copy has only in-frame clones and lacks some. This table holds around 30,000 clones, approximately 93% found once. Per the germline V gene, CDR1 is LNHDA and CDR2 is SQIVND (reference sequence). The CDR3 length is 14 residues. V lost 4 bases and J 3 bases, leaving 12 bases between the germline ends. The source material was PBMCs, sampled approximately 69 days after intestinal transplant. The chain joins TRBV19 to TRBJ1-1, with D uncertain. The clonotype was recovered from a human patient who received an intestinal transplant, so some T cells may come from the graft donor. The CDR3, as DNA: TGTGCCAGTAGTAAGGGCTCGACGGACACTGAAGCTTTCTTT. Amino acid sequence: CASSKGSTDTEAFF.